The clone carrying this TCR beta chain showed up just once. Its antigen is as yet unknown. RNA totalling roughly 0.5 to 1 ug underwent reverse transcription with random hexamers. TCR beta CDR3 was amplified by immunoSEQ multiplex PCR. This amplification extended across 54 Vbeta and 13 Jbeta segments. MiXCR was run by TCRdb on the immunoSEQ multiplex PCR reads, yielding one entry per CDR3 protein. Of some 180,000 distinct CDR3 sequences listed, roughly 92% were seen once; the top ten hold 0.1%. The CDR3 is 14 amino acids. V lost 3 bases and J lost 4, with 10 bases in between. Germline CDR1 KGHSH, CDR2 LQKENI. The sample originates from a study of CD8 T cells in Susac syndrome. Healthy donors constituted the control group, matched for age and sex. Regarding the study as a whole: Acknowledgment was made by the study that its TCR sequencing and HLA analysis involved a relatively small number of individuals.

V and J are TRBV18 and TRBJ1-3; a possible D gene is TRBD1 (5 bases). This receptor was identified in a human donor in good health. The specimen sequenced was CD4+ T cells from PBMCs. The CDR3 DNA sequence: TGTGCCAGCTCACCTGCGACAGACGGAAACACCATATATTTT. Protein product: CASSPATDGNTIYF.